This T cell receptor beta chain was retrieved from a study of cytomegalovirus exposure and HLA in healthy donors (dated by TCRdb to the late 2010s). As for the study more broadly: An earlier analysis of several hundred of the donors reported over 250 Gb of sequence data and 117 million unique TCR beta sequences obtained from around 190 million T cells. The number of donors typed differed by locus, with about 629-630 for A, B, C, DRB1 and DQB1, more than 500 for DQA1, over 600 for DPA1, and approximately 470 for DPB1. Alongside the repertoire data, information on donor age, sex, ethnicity and CMV serostatus was compiled. High-throughput TCR immunosequencing, statistical association of individual TCRs with disease status, and machine learning were combined to predict cytomegalovirus infection status. The study aimed to test whether signatures of past pathogen exposure could be identified by cataloging public T cell receptors. Rather than drawing on any new phenotypic data, the later analysis identified candidate immune exposures from TCR beta sequences and the way those sequences occurred across donors. Among the roughly 400 genotyped donors, around 79% belonged to the genetic ancestry cluster associated with self-reported Caucasian donors. Every discovery cohort repertoire had been produced on one sequencing platform. To decide whether each TCR beta V gene segment behaved as functional or pseudogenic, an earlier analysis of 587 of the donors relied on high-throughput TCR beta sequencing. Class I and class II HLA loci were covered by the typing at four-digit resolution. A separate validation cohort of about 110 different subjects was used in addition to the 666-subject first cohort. Genome-wide SNP genotypes for about 65% of the roughly 670 donors were used in a later genetic analysis, which treated that subset as a discovery cohort. A later analysis re-examined previously published TCR beta repertoires from more than 650 donors and added high-resolution HLA genotyping to investigate patterns of TCR occurrence. Roughly 300 gigabases of sequencing data and approximately 84 million unique TCR sequences were included in an early release covering several hundred HLA-typed donors. Several DR-DQ haplotypes were treated as single units for association and clustering because of strong linkage in the cohort. Among about 410 genotyped donors of the cohort, an average of about 240,000 unique TCR beta nucleotide sequences was sequenced per donor, of which about 18% were non-productive. The study used immunosequencing to profile the T cell repertoires of several hundred subjects and linked those repertoires to cytomegalovirus serostatus. Broader findings and caveats from the paper: HLA typing was unavailable for some donors at each locus, so association tests used only the typed subset. In an earlier analysis of several hundred of the donors, most TCR beta V segments were observed in productive rearrangements about 87% or about 30% of the time, broadly matching IMGT annotations. In both the original and validation cohorts, the classifier was reported to diagnose cytomegalovirus status with high specificity and sensitivity. A further reported finding was that TCR beta sequences accurately predicted the HLA-A and HLA-B alleles for most subjects in the first cohort. Because counts were too low, about 15 rarely observed V segments, including chromosome 9 orphons, were left out of the earlier analysis of roughly 600 of the donors. A later analysis found that most CMV-associated TCR beta chains appeared HLA-restricted, with HLA associations seemingly driven largely by CMV exposure. When HLA alleles, especially DR and DQ, strongly co-occurred, TCR associations were difficult to assign to individual alleles. An association between a missense DCLRE1C variant and V-gene and J-gene trimming of TCR beta chains was found in a later genetic analysis and replicated in an independent cohort. Several of the top co-occurrence clusters appeared to be linked to parvovirus B19, influenza, CMV and Epstein-Barr virus, according to a later analysis. Compared with equally common non-associated chains, HLA-associated TCR beta chains in a later analysis were more clonally expanded and had lower generation probabilities. The authors suggested that the approach could potentially be extended to other disease states and immunological phenotypes. Across donors, most TCR sequences were observed very rarely, whereas some public TCRs were present in many individuals. A few of the identified cytomegalovirus-associated TCR beta chains were confirmed in vitro to be specific for cytomegalovirus antigens. The only immune exposure information available for the cohort was CMV serostatus. Correlated functional status among segregating V segments might be attributable to linkage disequilibrium, but an unknown experimental factor could not be ruled out. In a later analysis, the rate of TCR association differed among HLA loci, with DRB1 alleles having the most associated TCRs and HLA-C alleles having the fewest. In the study, around 150 TCR beta chains were listed as associated with cytomegalovirus. In this cohort, only TCR beta chains were sequenced, and detectable features were limited by the absence of alpha or paired-chain data. Presence/absence analyses assumed roughly uniform sequencing depth across donors, an assumption that may not hold. In a later genetic analysis, fewer N-insertions in productive TCRs were reported among donors in an Asian-associated ancestry cluster than the roughly 670-donor mean. The sequencing pipeline was judged likely to have produced a cluster of highly shared sequence variants as a technical artifact. At a false discovery rate of 0.05, a later analysis linked 15,000 to 20,000 TCR beta sequences to specific HLA alleles.

The cohort consisted of more than 650 healthy bone marrow donors. At the time of sampling, all cohort members were nominally healthy, though unrecorded immune exposures were likely present. The donor tested CMV seropositive, placing the donor among the approximately 290 seropositive members of the cohort. Each donor provided a peripheral blood sample, and peripheral blood mononuclear cells were used for TCR beta sequencing. Genomic DNA was extracted from the blood cell samples with the Qiagen DNeasy Blood Extraction Kit. This clone was seen a single time. The clone's antigen remains unknown. No base quality values were provided; no much bigger clone lies one nucleotide off. To prepare the library, the immunoSEQ multiplex PCR assay was applied. A mixture of 60 forward primers for TCR Vbeta segments and 13 reverse primers for TCR Jbeta segments was used in the multiplex PCR. A multiplex PCR assay on genomic DNA amplified the CDR3 region of rearranged TCR beta genes. The amplified TCR beta libraries were sequenced on the Illumina HiSeq System as 87-base-pair reads. On the authors' methods: In a later analysis, tens of millions of unique TCR beta chains were counted across the approximately 640 repertoires, and roughly 10 million of these chains were shared by at least two donors. To remove PCR and sequencing errors, raw reads were error-corrected and collapsed into unique sequences using a nearest-neighbor algorithm that merged closely related sequences. CDR3 sequences were aligned to IMGT reference sequences to assign V, D and J gene segments. For a sequence to be retained, a match of at least six nucleotides to both a V gene segment and a J gene segment was required. A rearrangement counted as productive if the CDR3 had no stop codons and remained in frame with V and J, and every other rearrangement counted as non-productive. Following IMGT convention, CDR3 was defined as the stretch from the second conserved V-encoded cysteine to the conserved J-encoded phenylalanine. In an earlier analysis of more than 550 of the donors, sequences lacking an unambiguous match to a single V gene segment were excluded. In an earlier analysis of several hundred of the donors, V segments were called functional above 56.7% productive rearrangements and were called segregating when the between-donor standard deviation exceeded 5%. To diagnose cytomegalovirus status from the catalog of TCR beta chain sequences, a statistical classification framework was built. V and J gene assignment, in a later analysis, came from comparing TCR nucleotide sequences with IMGT/GENE-DB human TR gene sequences. Using the TCRdist pipeline, a later analysis assigned CDR3 sequences along with most-parsimonious VDJ recombination scenarios. A later analysis defined each TCR beta chain by its CDR3 amino acid sequence plus V-gene family, and excluded reads lacking a unique V-gene family. To address suspected cross-contamination and a sequencing artifact, a later analysis removed 450 to 700 highly shared, low-generation-probability nucleotide sequences. A later analysis calculated a clonal expansion index for each public chain from normalized within-repertoire ranks of inferred template counts. In a later analysis, generation probabilities were computed with a VDJ recombination model fitted to out-of-frame rearrangements, and the resulting probabilities were checked against IGoR. Hypergeometric tests were used in a later analysis to score TCR-TCR, TCR-HLA and TCR-CMV co-occurrence, with a repertoire-size bias correction applied to the TCR pairs. In a later analysis, false discovery rates were estimated by permuting HLA or CMV assignments 20 times. In a later analysis, co-occurring TCRs were grouped using DBSCAN, and TCRdist sequence similarity was added for clustering within HLA-allele-positive subsets. For co-occurrence clustering, repertoires with fewer than 30,000 or more than 120,000 public chains were excluded, along with several repertoires with anomalous nucleotide sharing. TCRdb retrieved this table from immuneACCESS and kept in-frame rearrangements only. Not all clones are present; in checked studies, unresolved V genes account for under half, and no reason is known for the remainder. Clone size and the V and J calls come from that table; the DNA yielded D and trimming. This sample gives some 210,000 clones in total; roughly four fifths of them show up just once. The ten largest clones add up to roughly a tenth of the sample.

The specimen sequenced was PBMCs. The clonotype comes from a woman aged 45 to 65 in good health and CMV-seropositive.

The base sequence is TGTGCCAGCAGCTTTACTGACACCGGGGAGCTGTTTTTT. This codes for CASSFTDTGELFF. This chain is built from TRBV7-2 and TRBJ2-2; no D gene call is confident. V is shortened by 3 bases, J by 3 bases, and the region joining them spans 5 bases. From the cysteine up to the phenylalanine, the CDR3 has a length of 13 residues. Just the 39-base CDR3 DNA is kept, in frame starting at base 1. For CDR1 and CDR2, the germline V gene lists SGHTA and FQGNSA. The full variable domain, with segments outside the CDR3 supplied by the reference TRBV7-2 and TRBJ2-2 proteins, appears as GAGVSQSPSNKVTEKGKDVELRCDPISGHTALYWYRQSLGQGLEFLIYFQGNSAPDKSGLPSDRFSAERTGGSVSTLTIQRTQQEDSAVYLCASSFTDTGELFFGEGSRLTVL.